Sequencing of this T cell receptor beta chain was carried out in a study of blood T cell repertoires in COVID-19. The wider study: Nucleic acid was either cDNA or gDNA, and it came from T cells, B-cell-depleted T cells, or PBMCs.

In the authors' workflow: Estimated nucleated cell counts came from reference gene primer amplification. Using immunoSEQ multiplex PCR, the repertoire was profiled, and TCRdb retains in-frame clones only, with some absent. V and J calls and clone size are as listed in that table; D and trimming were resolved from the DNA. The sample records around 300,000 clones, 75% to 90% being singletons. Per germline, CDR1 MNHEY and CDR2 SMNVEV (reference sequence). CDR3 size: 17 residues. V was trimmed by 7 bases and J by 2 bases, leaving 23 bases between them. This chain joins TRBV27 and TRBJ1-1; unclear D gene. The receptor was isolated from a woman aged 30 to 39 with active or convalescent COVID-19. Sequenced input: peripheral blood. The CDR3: CASKPSSGRPPNTEAFF. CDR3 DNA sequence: TGTGCCAGCAAGCCCTCAAGCGGACGGCCCCCCAACACTGAAGCTTTCTTT.